The rows below give T cell receptor beta chains drawn from one sample of a study of cytomegalovirus exposure and HLA in healthy donors. The method was immunoSEQ multiplex PCR; TCRdb's version includes in-frame clones alone and lacks a portion of them. This table holds under 250,000 clones, over 75% found once. Sequencing input: PBMCs. The receptors derive from a male donor in good health and CMV-seronegative. Both conserved end residues are part of each CDR3. D genes are given only for firm matches.

V gene: TRBV6-1
D gene: NA
J gene: TRBJ2-3
CDR3 protein: CASTVWGDTDTQYF

V gene: TRBV30
D gene: NA
J gene: TRBJ2-7
CDR3 protein: CAWSPSGWSEQYF

V gene: TRBV7-3
D gene: NA
J gene: TRBJ1-6
CDR3 protein: CASSPGGAENSPLHF

V gene: TRBV10-3
D gene: NA
J gene: TRBJ1-1
CDR3 protein: CAISAESDGGTEAFF

V gene: TRBV4-2
D gene: NA
J gene: TRBJ1-2
CDR3 protein: CASSLSRGGYTF

V gene: TRBV5-1
D gene: NA
J gene: TRBJ1-4
CDR3 protein: CASSSAQASNEKLFF

V gene: TRBV7-9
D gene: NA
J gene: TRBJ2-5
CDR3 protein: CASSPKETQYF

V gene: TRBV6-1
D gene: TRBD2
J gene: TRBJ2-6
CDR3 protein: CATTLGGDGANVLTF

V gene: TRBV4-1
D gene: NA
J gene: TRBJ2-2
CDR3 protein: CASSQGRTTTGELFF

V gene: TRBV4-2
D gene: NA
J gene: TRBJ2-7
CDR3 protein: CASSQVVGHPGDEQYF

V gene: TRBV6-4
D gene: TRBD1
J gene: TRBJ2-3
CDR3 protein: CASSDSNRGPFGTQYF

V gene: TRBV7-6
D gene: NA
J gene: TRBJ2-3
CDR3 protein: CASSLGTVVTQYF

V gene: TRBV5-1
D gene: NA
J gene: TRBJ2-7
CDR3 protein: CASSLVTGPGVQYF

V gene: TRBV19
D gene: TRBD1
J gene: TRBJ1-1
CDR3 protein: CASRGQGTEAFF

V gene: TRBV4-3
D gene: NA
J gene: TRBJ2-6
CDR3 protein: CASSKEGESSGANVLTF

V gene: TRBV10-3
D gene: TRBD1
J gene: TRBJ1-1
CDR3 protein: CAISELHRGRTEAFF

V gene: TRBV30
D gene: NA
J gene: TRBJ1-5
CDR3 protein: CAWGQGPYSNQPQHF

V gene: TRBV30
D gene: NA
J gene: TRBJ1-1
CDR3 protein: CAWSDPPVRGEAFF

V gene: TRBV5-1
D gene: TRBD2
J gene: TRBJ2-1
CDR3 protein: CASSLQAGGEQFF

V gene: TRBV19
D gene: NA
J gene: TRBJ1-5
CDR3 protein: CASSIGAGDGPQHF

V gene: TRBV7-3
D gene: NA
J gene: TRBJ1-1
CDR3 protein: CASSDQGRGTEAFF

V gene: TRBV7-9
D gene: NA
J gene: TRBJ2-7
CDR3 protein: CSSSLGAGVYEQYF

V gene: TRBV9
D gene: NA
J gene: TRBJ2-5
CDR3 protein: CASSVGLADQETQYF